The T cell receptor (beta chain) described here comes from a study of response to subunit inactivated influenza vaccine. This clonotype was counted only a few times. Its antigen is as yet unknown. The study, taken as a whole, reports: The authors suggested that few new T cells are recruited per seasonal influenza vaccination.

TCRdb reprocessed the RT-PCR reads via MiXCR and lists one record per CDR3 protein. The sample records about 480,000 distinct CDR3 sequences, approximately 9.9% being singletons. This sequence was found in a man between 45 and 60 years old who received an inactivated influenza vaccine. The starting material was PBMCs from blood, obtained about 6 weeks after vaccination.

CDR3 sequence reads: CASSILAGVGETQYF. The CDR3 nucleotides are TGTGCCAGCAGTATACTAGCGGGAGTAGGGGAGACCCAGTACTTC. The chain links TRBV6-5 to TRBJ2-5; TRBD2 matches 11 bases. CDR3 size: 15 residues. The V segment lost 5 bases and the J segment 5 bases; nucleotides outside the gene matches: 7. CDR1 and CDR2 from the germline V gene are MNHEY and SVGAGI.